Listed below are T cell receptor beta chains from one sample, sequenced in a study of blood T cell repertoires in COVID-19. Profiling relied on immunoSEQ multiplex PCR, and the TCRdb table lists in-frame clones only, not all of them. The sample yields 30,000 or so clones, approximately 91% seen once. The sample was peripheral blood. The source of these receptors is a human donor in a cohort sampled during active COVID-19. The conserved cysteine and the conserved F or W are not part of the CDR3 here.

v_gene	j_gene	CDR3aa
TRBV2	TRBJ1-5	ASQDPAGPQH
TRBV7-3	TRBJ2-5	ASSFAFGVETQY
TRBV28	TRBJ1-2	ASSPGTGDLGYT
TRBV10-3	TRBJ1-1	AIRTDSAGTTEAF
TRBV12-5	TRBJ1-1	ASGERGVLNTEAF
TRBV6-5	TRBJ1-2	ASSQQGWANYGYT
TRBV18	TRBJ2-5	ASSPGLVDRPTQY
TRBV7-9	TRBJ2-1	ASSSGREIKNEQF
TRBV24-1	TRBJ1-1	ATSDSAGVEGTEAF
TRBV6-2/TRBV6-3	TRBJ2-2	ASSYSNSGRGGELF
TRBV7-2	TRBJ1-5	ASSLLVLTNQPQH
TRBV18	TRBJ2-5	ASSPRAIAGGPETQY
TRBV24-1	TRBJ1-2	ATSESVTGASGYT
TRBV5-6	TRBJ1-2	ASSPGTGLPNYGYT
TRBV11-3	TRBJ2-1	ASSSTTGTGKFNEQF
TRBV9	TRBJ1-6	ASSLRQGNNSPLH
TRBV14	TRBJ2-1	ASSQEYYEQF
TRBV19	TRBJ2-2	ASSIAGSRSTGELF